This T cell receptor beta chain emerged from a study of Graves' ophthalmopathy and Graves' hyperthyroidism. Amplified TCR beta CDR3 regions were obtained using RNA transcripts as template. First-round RT-PCR used HTBI primers; second-round multiplex PCR followed. TCRdb ran MiXCR on the multiplex PCR reads and lists one entry per CDR3 protein. The sample lists roughly 300,000 distinct CDR3 sequences; 15% to 20% were seen once. CDR3 length: 14 residues. The trim removed 5 bases at V and 5 bases at J, leaving 3 bases unmatched. CDR1 is LNHNV, CDR2 YYDKDF, per germline (reference sequence). Sequencing was performed on peripheral blood. The V gene is TRBV15, the J gene TRBJ2-5, with 12 nucleotides matching TRBD2. This TCR came from an adult man with Graves' ophthalmopathy. CDR3 sequence reads: CATSLAGGWETQYF. For the CDR3, the DNA is TGTGCCACCAGCCTAGCGGGAGGGTGGGAGACCCAGTACTTC.